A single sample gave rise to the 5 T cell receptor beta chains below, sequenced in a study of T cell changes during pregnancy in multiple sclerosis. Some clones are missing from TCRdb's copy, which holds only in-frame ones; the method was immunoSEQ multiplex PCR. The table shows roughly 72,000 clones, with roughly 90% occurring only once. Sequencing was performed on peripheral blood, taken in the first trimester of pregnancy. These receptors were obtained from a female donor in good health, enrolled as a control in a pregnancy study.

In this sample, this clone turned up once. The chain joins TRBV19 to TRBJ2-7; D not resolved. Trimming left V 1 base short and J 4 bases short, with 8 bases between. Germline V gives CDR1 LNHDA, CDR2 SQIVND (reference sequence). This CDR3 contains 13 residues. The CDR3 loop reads CASSIGLGYEQYF. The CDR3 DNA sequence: TGTGCCAGTAGTATAGGTCTCGGTTACGAGCAGTACTTC.

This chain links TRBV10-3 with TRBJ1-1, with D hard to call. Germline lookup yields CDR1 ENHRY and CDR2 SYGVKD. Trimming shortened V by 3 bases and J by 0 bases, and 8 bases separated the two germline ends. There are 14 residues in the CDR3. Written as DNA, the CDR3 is TGTGCCATCAGTGAATGGGCCATGAACACTGAAGCTTTCTTT. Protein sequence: CAISEWAMNTEAFF.

The CDR3 region has the DNA TGTGCCACCAGCAGTGAAACAGGGTACAATGAGCAGTTCTTC. It specifies CATSSETGYNEQFF. V gene TRBV15 combines with J gene TRBJ2-1; a possible D gene is TRBD1 (6 bases). The CDR3 runs 14 residues. From germline, CDR1 is LNHNV and CDR2 YYDKDF (reference sequence). The V and J ends lost 3 bases and 4 bases respectively, with 10 bases between them.

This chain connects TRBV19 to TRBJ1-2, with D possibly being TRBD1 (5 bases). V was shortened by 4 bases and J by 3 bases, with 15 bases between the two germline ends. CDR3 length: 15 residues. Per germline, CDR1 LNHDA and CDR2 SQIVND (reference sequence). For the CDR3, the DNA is TGTGCCAGTAGTACCGCAGGGAAAGGGTACTATGGCTACACCTTC. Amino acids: CASSTAGKGYYGYTF.

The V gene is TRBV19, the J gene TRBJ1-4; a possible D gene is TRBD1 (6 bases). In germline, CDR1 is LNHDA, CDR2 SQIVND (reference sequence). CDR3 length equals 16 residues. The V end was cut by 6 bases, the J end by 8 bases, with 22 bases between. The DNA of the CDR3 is TGTGCCAGTAGCCCAAGCGCAGGGGCGAGAGGGGAAAAACTGTTTTTT. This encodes CASSPSAGARGEKLFF.